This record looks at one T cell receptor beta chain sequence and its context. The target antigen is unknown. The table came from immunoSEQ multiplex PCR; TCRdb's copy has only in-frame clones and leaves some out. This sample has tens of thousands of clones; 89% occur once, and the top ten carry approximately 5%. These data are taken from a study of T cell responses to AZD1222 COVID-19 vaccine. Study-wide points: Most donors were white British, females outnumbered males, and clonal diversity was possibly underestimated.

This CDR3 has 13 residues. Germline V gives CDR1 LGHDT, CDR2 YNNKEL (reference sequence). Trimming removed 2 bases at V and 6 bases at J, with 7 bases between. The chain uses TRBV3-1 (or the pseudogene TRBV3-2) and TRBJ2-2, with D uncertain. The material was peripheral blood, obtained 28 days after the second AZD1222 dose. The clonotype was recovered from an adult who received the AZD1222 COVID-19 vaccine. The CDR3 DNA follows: TGTGCCAGCAGCCAATTCGGGTCCGGGGAGCTGTTTTTT. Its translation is CASSQFGSGELFF.